This TCR beta chain was obtained from a study of cytomegalovirus exposure and HLA in healthy donors. Study-wide results and limits: With high specificity and sensitivity, the classifier reportedly diagnosed cytomegalovirus status. 164 TCR beta chains were listed as cytomegalovirus-associated. The authors excluded some V segments, including TRBV6-2 and TRBV6-3, as indistinguishable.

This PCR relied on a set of 60 Vbeta primers and 13 Jbeta primers. Profiled with immunoSEQ multiplex PCR; TCRdb holds only in-frame clones, not every one. The sample lists some 160,000 clones, roughly three quarters seen once, with around 1.9% in the top ten. Remarks on this clone: Its antigen is unknown.

The ends lost 5 bases at V and 7 bases at J; junction bases unmatched: 13. The CDR3 covers 16 residues. From germline, CDR1 is SGHNT and CDR2 YYREEE (reference sequence). The chain combines TRBV5-4 with TRBJ2-2, with 8 positions matching TRBD1. This TCR was sampled from a woman aged 40 to 50 in good health and CMV-seronegative. The sample was PBMCs. In nucleotides, the CDR3 is TGTGCCAGCAGATCACGCGGGACAGGTCCGATCGGGGAGCTGTTTTTT. This encodes CASRSRGTGPIGELFF.